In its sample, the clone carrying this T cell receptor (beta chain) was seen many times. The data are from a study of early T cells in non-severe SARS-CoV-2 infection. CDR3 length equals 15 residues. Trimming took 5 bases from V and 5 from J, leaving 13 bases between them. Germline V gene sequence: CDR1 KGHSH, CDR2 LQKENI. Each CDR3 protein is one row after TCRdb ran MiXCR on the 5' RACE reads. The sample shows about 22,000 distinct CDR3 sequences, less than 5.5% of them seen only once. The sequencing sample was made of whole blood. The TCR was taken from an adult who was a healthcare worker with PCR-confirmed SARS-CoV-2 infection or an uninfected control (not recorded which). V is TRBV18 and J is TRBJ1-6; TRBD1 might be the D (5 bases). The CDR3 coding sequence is TGTGCCAGCTCAACCCGGACGGGGGATAATTCACCCCTCCACTTT. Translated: CASSTRTGDNSPLHF.